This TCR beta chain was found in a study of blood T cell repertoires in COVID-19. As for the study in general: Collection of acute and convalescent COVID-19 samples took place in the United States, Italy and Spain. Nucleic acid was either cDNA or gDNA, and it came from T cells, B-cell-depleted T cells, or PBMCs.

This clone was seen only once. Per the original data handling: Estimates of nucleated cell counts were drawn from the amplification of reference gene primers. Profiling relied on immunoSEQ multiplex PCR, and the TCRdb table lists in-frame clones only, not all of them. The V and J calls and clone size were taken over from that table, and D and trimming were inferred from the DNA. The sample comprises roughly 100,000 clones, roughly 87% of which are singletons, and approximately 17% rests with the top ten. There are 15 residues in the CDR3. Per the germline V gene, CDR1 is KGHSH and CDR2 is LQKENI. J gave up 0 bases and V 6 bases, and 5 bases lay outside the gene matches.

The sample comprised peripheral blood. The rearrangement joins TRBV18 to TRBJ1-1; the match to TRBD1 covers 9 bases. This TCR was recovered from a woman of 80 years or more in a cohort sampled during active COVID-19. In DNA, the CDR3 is TGTGCCAGCTCGACCGGGACAGGGATGAACACTGAAGCTTTCTTT. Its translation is CASSTGTGMNTEAFF.